This T cell receptor beta chain was retrieved from a study of PD-1 blockade in classical Hodgkin lymphoma. Findings of the study overall: A significant rise in TCR diversity by C4D1 was seen for CD4+ but not CD8+ cells.

As to this clone: Its target is unknown.

Measured with immunoSEQ multiplex PCR; TCRdb has only the in-frame clones, and not every one. The repertoire includes roughly 20,000 clones, approximately 84% of them detected once, and nearly 6.5% sits in the top ten. Germline V gene lookup returns CDR1 MDHEN and CDR2 SYDVKM. V gave up 2 bases and J gave up 4 bases, with 11 bases separating them. The CDR3 extends over 14 amino acids. Each patient experienced a relapse that followed autologous stem cell transplantation, and brentuximab vedotin exposure varied. The chain combines TRBV28 with TRBJ1-2; D possibly corresponds to TRBD1 (5 bases). The TCR sequence derives from a human donor with classical Hodgkin lymphoma. The sequencing here drew on peripheral blood mononuclear cells (PBMCs), taken at baseline. CDR3 DNA sequence: TGTGCCAGCAGTTTAGTTCAGGGAGCCTATGGCTACACCTTC. It yields the protein CASSLVQGAYGYTF.